This TCR beta chain appears in the sequencing data of a study of T cells expressing NK-cell markers. The wider study: Sorted CD3+CD56+NKG2C+, CD3+CD56+NKG2C- and CD3+CD56-NKG2C+ T cells provided the TCR beta repertoires.

Looked up from germline, CDR1 is MNHNY and CDR2 is SVGAGI (reference sequence). The CDR3 sequence is 13 residues long. TCRdb re-called the 5' RACE reads, yielding one record per CDR3 amino acid sequence without DNA. This repertoire includes almost 450,000 distinct CDR3 sequences. The receptor comes from a woman aged 18 to 69 in good health. This sequence joins TRBV6-6 and TRBJ1-6; TCRdb names TRBD1, which stays unverified in the absence of DNA. Sample: blood T cells: a sorted CD56 or NKG2C T cell subset, CD4+ or CD8+ T cells, or bulk PBMC T cells (not recorded which). CDR3 protein: CASVQGGNSPLHF.